These 8 T cell receptor beta chains share one sample of origin, sequenced in a study of PD-1 blockade in classical Hodgkin lymphoma. All patients experienced relapse after autologous stem cell transplantation, and brentuximab vedotin exposure was variable. Sequencing used immunoSEQ multiplex PCR; TCRdb keeps in-frame clones, though not all of them. The sample consists of tens of thousands of clones, 90% of them appearing once. The sample was peripheral blood mononuclear cells (PBMCs), taken at baseline. The receptors here all came from a human donor with classical Hodgkin lymphoma.

J is TRBJ1-3 and V is TRBV2; unclear D gene. The CDR3 runs to 14 residues. With 3 bases removed from V and 1 base from J, the gap between germline ends came to 7 bases. Germline V gene sequence: CDR1 SNHLY, CDR2 FYNNEI. The CDR3 coding sequence is TGTGCCAGCAGTGACTCGATGTCTGGAAACACCATATATTTT. Amino acids: CASSDSMSGNTIYF. Filled out from reference TRBV2 and TRBJ1-3, the complete variable domain reads EPEVTQTPSHQVTQMGQEVILRCVPISNHLYFYWYRQILGQKVEFLVSFYNNEISEKSEIFDDQFSVERPDGSNFTLKIRSTKLEDSAMYFCASSDSMSGNTIYFGEGSWLTVV.

The rearrangement joins TRBV18 to TRBJ2-7, with D tentatively TRBD2 (5 bases). This CDR3 spans 13 amino acids. Trimming cost V 0 bases and J 6 bases, with 9 bases left between them. Germline assignment: CDR1 KGHSH and CDR2 LQKENI. DNA of the CDR3: TGTGCCAGCTCACCACCGGGAGAATCCGAGCAGTACTTC. Translating it yields CASSPPGESEQYF.

The V call is TRBV19, the J call TRBJ2-2; D may match TRBD1 or TRBD2 (5 bases each). Trimming left V 1 base short and J 6 bases short, with 9 bases between. Germline lookup yields CDR1 LNHDA and CDR2 SQIVND (reference sequence). The CDR3 spans 14 residues. The CDR3 loop is CASSIVWGSGELFF. The CDR3 bases are TGTGCCAGTAGTATAGTTTGGGGGTCCGGGGAGCTGTTTTTT.

This sequence joins TRBV2 and TRBJ2-1; a possible D gene is TRBD2 (6 bases). This CDR3 is built from 15 residues. The V and J ends lost 1 base and 4 bases respectively, with 11 bases between them. Germline-derived CDR1 and CDR2 are SNHLY and FYNNEI. CDR3 coding DNA: TGTGCCAGCAGTGAAGGGGGAGGACTGTACAATGAGCAGTTCTTC. Translating it yields CASSEGGGLYNEQFF.

This chain connects TRBV28 to TRBJ2-7; D possibly matches TRBD1 or TRBD2 (6 bases each). Germline lookup yields CDR1 MDHEN and CDR2 SYDVKM. The CDR3 runs 16 residues. Between the trimmed V and J ends, which lost 6 bases and 1 base, there was a span of 19 bases. DNA of the CDR3: TGTGCCAGCAGGGCAGACGGGGGCGAGATTTCCTACGAGCAGTACTTC. Its translation is CASRADGGEISYEQYF.

The rearrangement uses TRBV19 and TRBJ1-5; no firm D call. Between the trimmed V and J ends, which lost 1 base and 2 bases, there was a span of 12 bases. Germline assignment: CDR1 LNHDA and CDR2 SQIVND (reference sequence). The CDR3 runs to 16 residues. CDR3 residues: CASSIVTMTGNQPQHF. The CDR3 bases are TGTGCCAGTAGTATAGTGACGATGACGGGCAATCAGCCCCAGCATTTT.

The chain recombines TRBV5-1 with TRBJ2-7, with 7 bases aligning to TRBD1. Germline CDR1 reads SGHRS; CDR2 reads YFSETQ. V lost 5 bases to trimming and J lost 1 base; unmatched junction nucleotides: 9. This CDR3 has 15 residues. CDR3 sequence reads: CASRAGQALSYEQYF. The CDR3 DNA follows: TGCGCCAGCAGGGCCGGACAGGCCCTTTCCTACGAGCAGTACTTC.

This clone has a single count. The J gene is TRBJ2-1, the V gene TRBV4-2; TRBD2 aligns across 7 bases. The CDR3 totals 14 residues. Germline CDR1 reads LGHNA; CDR2 reads YNFKEQ. Trimming removed 3 bases from V and 5 bases from J; junction bases left unmatched: 4. The DNA for the CDR3 is TGTGCCAGCAGCCAGACTAGCAAAGACAATGAGCAGTTCTTC. This codes for CASSQTSKDNEQFF.